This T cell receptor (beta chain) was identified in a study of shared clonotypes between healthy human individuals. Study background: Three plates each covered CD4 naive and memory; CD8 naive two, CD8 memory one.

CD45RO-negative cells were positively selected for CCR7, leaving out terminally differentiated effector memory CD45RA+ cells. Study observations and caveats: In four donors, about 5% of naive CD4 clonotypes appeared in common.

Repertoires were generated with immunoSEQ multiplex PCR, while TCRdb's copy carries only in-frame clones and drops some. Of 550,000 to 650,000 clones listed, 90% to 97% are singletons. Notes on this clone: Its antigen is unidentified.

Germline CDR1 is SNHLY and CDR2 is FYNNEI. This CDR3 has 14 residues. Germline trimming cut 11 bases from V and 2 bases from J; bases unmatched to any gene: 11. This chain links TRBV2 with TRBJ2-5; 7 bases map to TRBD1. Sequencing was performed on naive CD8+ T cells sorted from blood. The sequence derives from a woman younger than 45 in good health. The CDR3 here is CALMGQKKQETQYF. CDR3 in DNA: TGTGCCCTCATGGGACAGAAAAAACAAGAGACCCAGTACTTC.